The 15 T cell receptor beta chains listed next were all sequenced from one sample in a study of identical twins. From the 5' RACE reads, TCRdb called clonotypes with MiXCR, one entry per CDR3 protein. The table lists 400,000 or so distinct CDR3 sequences, 9% to 10% of them singletons. Sequencing used naive T cells sorted from blood. The receptors originated from a woman between 50 and 59 years old in good health.

The V and J genes are TRBV11-2 and TRBJ2-2; D unclear. Germline loops: CDR1 SGHAT, CDR2 FQNNGV. The V end was cut by 7 bases, the J end by 2 bases, with 11 bases between. This CDR3 has 14 amino acids. CDR3 sequence reads: CASKWAVNTGELFF. The DNA for the CDR3 is TGTGCCAGCAAATGGGCGGTTAACACCGGGGAGCTGTTTTTT.

This clonotype was recorded at least ten times. This sequence joins TRBV12-3 or TRBV12-4 and TRBJ2-7; D is uncertain. CDR3 length: 13 amino acids. With 1 base removed from V and 0 bases from J, the gap between germline ends came to 4 bases. In DNA, the CDR3 is TGTGCCAGCAGTTTAGACGTCTCCTACGAGCAGTACTTC. Encoded protein: CASSLDVSYEQYF.

The V and J genes are TRBV11-2 and TRBJ2-2; the D is unclear. The germline V gene encodes CDR1 SGHAT and CDR2 FQNNGV. The V gene lost 5 bases and the J gene lost 4 bases, with 8 bases spanning the gap. This CDR3 has 13 residues. DNA of the CDR3: TGTGCCAGCAGCCGTGTAGTCACCGGGGAGCTGTTTTTT. This encodes CASSRVVTGELFF.

This clonotype has at least ten counts. The rearrangement joins TRBV12-3 or TRBV12-4 to TRBJ2-2; D remains ambiguous. The CDR3 spans 18 residues. The V gene lost 5 bases and the J gene lost 1 base, with 20 bases spanning the gap. The CDR3 protein is CASSMSGLSGLNTGELFF. DNA for the CDR3: TGTGCCAGCAGTATGTCCGGATTATCCGGGTTGAACACCGGGGAGCTGTTTTTT.

In its sample, this clonotype was seen a few times. The rearrangement uses TRBV7-9 and TRBJ2-7; the D gene is possibly TRBD2 (6 bases). From germline, CDR1 is SEHNR and CDR2 FQNEAQ (reference sequence). Trimming left V 5 bases short and J 3 bases short, with 23 bases between. This CDR3 is built from 17 residues. The CDR3 bases are TGTGCCAGCAGCATTATATCGCCGGGACTTGAGGGCTACGAGCAGTACTTC. It specifies CASSIISPGLEGYEQYF. Complete variable domain (other parts from reference TRBV7-9 and TRBJ2-7): DTGVSQNPRHKITKRGQNVTFRCDPISEHNRLYWYRQTLGQGPEFLTYFQNEAQLEKSRLLSDRFSAERPKGSFSTLEIQRTEQGDSAMYLCASSIISPGLEGYEQYFGPGTRLTVT.

The chain employs TRBV12-3 or TRBV12-4 and TRBJ1-5, with D perhaps TRBD1 (6 bases). The CDR3 has 15 amino acids. V was trimmed by 5 bases and J by 4 bases, leaving 15 bases between them. The CDR3 spells CASSPTGTGNQPQHF. The CDR3 bases are TGTGCCAGCAGTCCTACAGGGACGGGTAATCAGCCCCAGCATTTT.

J is TRBJ2-1 and V is TRBV5-1; 11 bases are a match to TRBD2. The germline V gene has CDR1 SGHRS and CDR2 YFSETQ. Trimming took 4 bases from V and 3 from J; bases not matched to a gene: 6. This CDR3 spans 16 amino acids. CDR3 coding DNA: TGCGCCAGCAGCCAACTAGCGGGAGTGGACTACAATGAGCAGTTCTTC. Translating it yields CASSQLAGVDYNEQFF. Complete variable domain (other parts from reference TRBV5-1 and TRBJ2-1): KAGVTQTPRYLIKTRGQQVTLSCSPISGHRSVSWYQQTPGQGLQFLFEYFSETQRNKGNFPGRFSGRQFSNSRSEMNVSTLELGDSALYLCASSQLAGVDYNEQFFGPGTRLTVL.

A few counts support this clonotype. CDR3 coding DNA: TGTGCCAGCAGTTTCCGTGGGGGCGCGGGGACCCAGTACTTC. Translating it yields CASSFRGGAGTQYF. This chain joins TRBV28 and TRBJ2-5; D perhaps matches TRBD1 (6 bases). Germline-derived CDR1 and CDR2 are MDHEN and SYDVKM. CDR3 length equals 14 residues. The V end lost 3 bases, the J end lost 7 bases, and 15 bases lay between the germline ends.

This clonotype was counted between two and nine times. The rearrangement links TRBV12-3 or TRBV12-4 to TRBJ2-5; D is perhaps TRBD1 (5 bases). Trimming took 1 base from V and 3 from J, leaving 9 bases between them. The CDR3 totals 14 residues. The CDR3 DNA reads as TGTGCCAGCAGTTTAGATTCGACAGAAGAGACCCAGTACTTC. Protein: CASSLDSTEETQYF.

This clonotype was picked up a small number of times. V and J are TRBV19 and TRBJ2-7; D remains ambiguous. This CDR3 has 14 residues. The V gene lost 5 bases and the J gene lost 6 bases, with 17 bases spanning the gap. Per germline, CDR1 LNHDA and CDR2 SQIVND (reference sequence). The CDR3 protein is CASSARIAEAEQYF. CDR3 sequence (DNA): TGTGCCAGTAGTGCGAGAATAGCCGAAGCCGAGCAGTACTTC. Using reference TRBV19 and TRBJ2-7 for the parts outside the CDR3, the full variable domain is DGGITQSPKYLFRKEGQNVTLSCEQNLNHDAMYWYRQDPGQGLRLIYYSQIVNDFQKGDIAEGYSVSREKKESFPLTVTSAQKNPTAFYLCASSARIAEAEQYFGPGTRLTVT.

This clonotype came up many times. This chain uses TRBV5-6 with TRBJ2-2; D is possibly TRBD1 (7 bases). Germline values: CDR1 SGHDT, CDR2 YYEEEE. The CDR3 extends over 15 amino acids. V shed 3 bases and J shed 2 bases, with 11 bases lying between them. The CDR3 loop is CASSSGGRNTGELFF. In nucleotides, the CDR3 is TGTGCCAGCAGCTCAGGGGGGCGAAACACCGGGGAGCTGTTTTTT.

The chain links TRBV2 to TRBJ2-1, with D unresolved. From germline, CDR1 is SNHLY and CDR2 FYNNEI. The V gene lost 10 bases and the J gene lost 6 bases, with 16 bases spanning the gap. The CDR3 totals 13 residues. For the CDR3, the DNA is TGTGCCATCCTGATCGTAGCCTCCAATGAGCAGTTCTTC. This encodes CAILIVASNEQFF. Supplemented by reference TRBV2 and TRBJ2-1, the full variable domain reads EPEVTQTPSHQVTQMGQEVILRCVPISNHLYFYWYRQILGQKVEFLVSFYNNEISEKSEIFDDQFSVERPDGSNFTLKIRSTKLEDSAMYFCAILIVASNEQFFGPGTRLTVL.

The chain carries TRBV5-1 and TRBJ2-5, with TRBD2 matching over 8 bases. The CDR3 runs 15 residues. Losses at the gene ends were 5 bases for V and 2 bases for J; bases not matched to a gene: 8. Germline V gene lookup returns CDR1 SGHRS and CDR2 YFSETQ. Here the CDR3 reads CASRFSGNPQETQYF. The CDR3 DNA follows: TGCGCCAGCAGATTTAGCGGGAACCCACAAGAGACCCAGTACTTC. The full variable domain, completed using reference TRBV5-1 and TRBJ2-5, is KAGVTQTPRYLIKTRGQQVTLSCSPISGHRSVSWYQQTPGQGLQFLFEYFSETQRNKGNFPGRFSGRQFSNSRSEMNVSTLELGDSALYLCASRFSGNPQETQYFGPGTRLLVL.

The J gene is TRBJ1-2, the V gene TRBV19; possibly TRBD1 for D (5 bases). The CDR3 totals 15 residues. Deletions cut 8 bases from V and 4 bases from J, with 20 bases between. Germline-derived CDR1 and CDR2 are LNHDA and SQIVND (reference sequence). The CDR3 loop reads CASQIRDPGPYGYTF. Here the CDR3 DNA reads TGTGCCAGTCAAATCCGGGACCCCGGACCCTATGGCTACACCTTC.

The V call is TRBV24-1, the J call TRBJ2-1, with 9 bases that match TRBD2. J was trimmed by 3 bases and V by 10 bases; bases with no gene match: 6. This CDR3 is 14 amino acids long. Germline lookup yields CDR1 KGHDR and CDR2 SFDVKD. The CDR3 here is CATGAGGGYNEQFF. CDR3 DNA: TGTGCCACGGGAGCGGGGGGAGGCTACAATGAGCAGTTCTTC.